A single sample is the source of the 11 T cell receptor beta chains below, sequenced in a study of blood T cell repertoires in COVID-19. The repertoire was sequenced with immunoSEQ multiplex PCR; TCRdb's copy has only in-frame clones and lacks some. The sample shows more than 250,000 clones, 70% to 90% of them seen only once. Sequencing input: PBMCs or T cells enriched from blood (not recorded which). The receptors originated from a man between 25 and 39 years old who had recovered from COVID-19.

This clone was found once. This chain connects TRBV6-5 to TRBJ1-6, with 7 bases lining up with TRBD1. Germline V gene data show CDR1 as MNHEY and CDR2 as SVGAGI. The CDR3 totals 15 residues. J was trimmed by 8 bases and V by 2 bases; bases with no gene match: 6. This chain's CDR3 is CASSYGDRDDSPLHF. DNA of the CDR3: TGTGCCAGCAGTTACGGAGACAGGGACGATTCACCCCTCCACTTT.

V usage is TRBV30 and J usage is TRBJ2-7; D is ambiguous. The V gene lost 4 bases and the J gene lost 1 base, with 11 bases spanning the gap. The CDR3 has 13 residues. Germline values: CDR1 GTSNPN, CDR2 SVGIG (reference sequence). CDR3: CAWIGDPSYEQYF. In DNA, the CDR3 is TGTGCCTGGATTGGAGACCCTTCCTACGAGCAGTACTTC.

This chain uses TRBV27 with TRBJ1-4; TRBD1 agrees at 12 bases. This CDR3 region has 15 residues. Germline CDR1 reads MNHEY; CDR2 reads SMNVEV (reference sequence). The V gene end was trimmed by 3 bases and the J gene end by 8 bases; junction bases not matched to a gene: 4. The DNA for the CDR3 is TGTGCCAGCAGTTTTCAGGGGACAGGGGGCGAAAAACTGTTTTTT. The encoded protein is CASSFQGTGGEKLFF.

V is TRBV7-2 and J is TRBJ2-7, with TRBD1 matching over 9 bases. CDR3 size: 14 residues. Germline CDR1 is SGHTA and CDR2 is FQGNSA. Germline trimming cut 1 base from V and 5 bases from J; bases unmatched to any gene: 3. CDR3 in amino acids: CASSLGQGGHEQYF. The CDR3, as DNA: TGTGCCAGCAGCTTAGGACAGGGGGGGCACGAGCAGTACTTC.

The chain carries TRBV5-4 and TRBJ1-1; 9 bases map to TRBD1. V was pared by 1 base and J by 3 bases, with 4 bases of the junction left unmatched. The CDR3 sequence is 15 residues long. The germline gives CDR1 SGHNT, CDR2 YYREEE (reference sequence). The CDR3 sequence: CASSLPRQGDTEAFF. The CDR3 region has the DNA TGTGCCAGCAGCTTGCCCCGACAGGGGGACACTGAAGCTTTCTTT.

The chain recombines TRBV30 with TRBJ2-3; 7 nucleotides match TRBD2. The germline V gene has CDR1 GTSNPN and CDR2 SVGIG (reference sequence). The CDR3 spans 14 residues. With 3 bases clipped from V and 0 bases from J, the junction kept 3 bases outside the gene matches. The CDR3 coding sequence is TGTGCCTGGAGCCGGGGGGTAAGCACAGATACGCAGTATTTT. It is translated as CAWSRGVSTDTQYF.

The chain carries TRBV7-2 and TRBJ2-1; D uncertain. V lost 4 bases, J lost 3 bases, and 10 bases lay in between. Germline V gives CDR1 SGHTA, CDR2 FQGNSA. The CDR3 loop spans 14 amino acids. CDR3 in amino acids: CASSSGVFYNEQFF. CDR3 DNA: TGTGCCAGCAGCTCCGGTGTGTTCTACAATGAGCAGTTCTTC. The whole variable domain, filled in from reference TRBV7-2 and TRBJ2-1, reads GAGVSQSPSNKVTEKGKDVELRCDPISGHTALYWYRQSLGQGLEFLIYFQGNSAPDKSGLPSDRFSAERTGGSVSTLTIQRTQQEDSAVYLCASSSGVFYNEQFFGPGTRLTVL.

The chain carries TRBV4-1 and TRBJ1-2; 11 positions agree with TRBD1. Trimming removed 1 base from V and 6 bases from J; junction bases left unmatched: 16. This CDR3 is built from 19 residues. In germline, CDR1 is MGHRA, CDR2 YSYEKL. CDR3 nucleotides: TGCGCCAGCAGCCAAGGTTGGTTTGCTTTAGGACAGGGGGCGGATGGCTACACCTTC. Protein sequence: CASSQGWFALGQGADGYTF.

This chain connects TRBV6-6 to TRBJ2-7; TRBD1 matches 11 bases. Per germline, CDR1 MNHNY and CDR2 SVGAGI (reference sequence). CDR3 size: 15 residues. V was clipped by 1 base and J by 3 bases; unmatched bases: 2. The CDR3 sequence is CASSYLGTGGYEQYF. CDR3 sequence (DNA): TGTGCCAGCAGTTACTTAGGGACAGGGGGCTACGAGCAGTACTTC.

The rearrangement joins TRBV24-1 to TRBJ1-5, with a weak D call TRBD1 (6 bases). Germline V CDR1 and CDR2: KGHDR, SFDVKD. The CDR3 extends over 13 amino acids. V shed 9 bases and J shed 3 bases, with 11 bases lying between them. Here the CDR3 DNA reads TGTGCCACCCCTGGACAGCTCAATCAGCCCCAGCATTTT. It specifies CATPGQLNQPQHF.

This clone was seen a handful of times. This chain uses TRBV19 with TRBJ1-2, with D possibly TRBD1 on 6 matching bases. CDR1 and CDR2 from the germline V gene are LNHDA and SQIVND (reference sequence). The CDR3 runs 13 residues. Trimming took off 5 bases at V and 2 bases at J, with 9 bases between the two ends. The chain's CDR3 is CASSAQGNYGYTF. DNA for the CDR3: TGTGCCAGTAGTGCTCAGGGGAACTATGGCTACACCTTC.